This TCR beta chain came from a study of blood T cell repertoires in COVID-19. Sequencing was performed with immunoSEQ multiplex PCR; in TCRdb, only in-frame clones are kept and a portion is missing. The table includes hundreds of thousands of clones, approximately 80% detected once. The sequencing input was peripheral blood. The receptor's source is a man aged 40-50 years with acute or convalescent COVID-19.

The DNA of the CDR3 is TGTGCCAGCAGCTGGGCTGGTAGGGGCTCCTACAATGAGCAGTTCTTC. Its translation is CASSWAGRGSYNEQFF. This rearrangement joins TRBV5-5 to TRBJ2-1; D might be TRBD1 (5 bases). From germline, CDR1 is SGHKS and CDR2 YYEKEE (reference sequence). This CDR3 is built from 16 residues. Trimming removed 3 bases from V and 0 bases from J, with 13 bases in between.